Listed here are 17 T cell receptor beta chains from one sample, sequenced in a study of blood T cell repertoires in COVID-19 (dated by TCRdb to 2019 to 2021). Library method: the immunoSEQ multiplex PCR assay. In TCRdb, the immuneACCESS table is reduced to in-frame sequences with V and J assigned. These tables do not hold every clone; where another copy was compared, an unresolved V gene accounts for under half, and the others remain unexplained. This sample gives some 56,000 clones in total; around 81% of them show up just once. The leading ten clones occupy approximately 30% of the sample. Sequencing input: peripheral blood. These receptors came from a woman aged 80 or older with active or convalescent COVID-19.

This CDR3 reads CASSTTGDSYNEQFF. The CDR3 region has the DNA TGTGCCAGCAGTACTACAGGAGACTCCTACAATGAGCAGTTCTTC. This chain links TRBV7-9 with TRBJ2-1; the D gene is possibly TRBD1 (5 bases). This CDR3 has 15 amino acids. The V end was cut by 6 bases, the J end by 0 bases, with 12 bases between. Germline V gives CDR1 SEHNR, CDR2 FQNEAQ (reference sequence).

V gene TRBV2 combines with J gene TRBJ2-7, with D possibly matching TRBD2 (5 bases). CDR1 is SNHLY, CDR2 FYNNEI, per germline. Between the trimmed V and J ends, which lost 3 bases and 1 base, there was a span of 13 bases. This CDR3 is 15 amino acids long. The CDR3, as DNA: TGTGCCAGCAGTGACGGGGTAGCGCCTTCCTACGAGCAGTACTTC. It is translated as CASSDGVAPSYEQYF.

V usage is TRBV19 and J usage is TRBJ1-4; D is possibly TRBD1 (5 bases). The V gene lost 5 bases and the J gene lost 8 bases, with 15 bases spanning the gap. Germline V CDR1 and CDR2: LNHDA, SQIVND (reference sequence). The CDR3 loop spans 14 amino acids. This chain's CDR3 is CASSRSGMNEKLFF. CDR3 nucleotide sequence: TGTGCCAGTAGTCGGTCAGGGATGAACGAAAAACTGTTTTTT.

The gene calls are TRBV6-6 and TRBJ2-7; 8 bases align to TRBD1. The CDR3 totals 15 residues. CDR1 is MNHNY, CDR2 SVGAGI, per germline (reference sequence). With 5 bases clipped from V and 2 bases from J, the junction kept 8 bases outside the gene matches. The CDR3 loop reads CASSHTGGLPYEQYF. The DNA for the CDR3 is TGTGCCAGCAGTCATACAGGGGGGCTCCCCTACGAGCAGTACTTC.

The V call is TRBV19, the J call TRBJ1-1; TRBD1 agrees at 11 bases. Losses at the gene ends were 8 bases for V and 1 base for J; bases not matched to a gene: 12. In germline, CDR1 is LNHDA, CDR2 SQIVND (reference sequence). The CDR3 spans 17 residues. CDR3 sequence reads: CASQPHGQGAGNTEAFF. The CDR3 DNA sequence: TGTGCCAGTCAACCCCACGGACAGGGGGCAGGGAACACTGAAGCTTTCTTT.

The genes are TRBV12-3 or TRBV12-4 and TRBJ1-2, with 7 positions matching TRBD1. This CDR3 comprises 13 residues. V shed 5 bases, J shed 4 bases, and the junction held 4 bases outside the gene matches. The CDR3 here is CASSRTGFYGYTF. The CDR3 DNA sequence: TGTGCCAGCAGTAGGACAGGTTTCTATGGCTACACCTTC.

The gene calls are TRBV7-9 and TRBJ1-5; TRBD1 aligns across 8 bases. CDR3 length: 15 amino acids. Germline values: CDR1 SEHNR, CDR2 FQNEAQ (reference sequence). V lost 3 bases to trimming and J lost 0 bases; unmatched junction nucleotides: 1. CDR3: CASSFGQGSNQPQHF. The DNA of the CDR3 is TGTGCCAGCAGCTTCGGACAGGGTAGCAATCAGCCCCAGCATTTT.

J is TRBJ1-1 and V is TRBV9; no firm D call. This CDR3 spans 16 amino acids. The V gene lost 3 bases and the J gene lost 0 bases, with 15 bases spanning the gap. Germline assignment: CDR1 SGDLS and CDR2 YYNGEE. The CDR3 DNA is TGTGCCAGCAGCGCCCCCTCACAGATTATGAACACTGAAGCTTTCTTT. Translation: CASSAPSQIMNTEAFF.

The J gene is TRBJ2-7, the V gene TRBV20-1; D call uncertain. Germline CDR1 DFQATT, CDR2 SNEGSKA (reference sequence). V lost 7 bases to trimming and J lost 4 bases, with 8 bases between them. The CDR3 totals 10 residues. The CDR3 spells CSVRSYEQYF. Here the CDR3 DNA reads TGCAGTGTCCGGTCGTACGAGCAGTACTTC.

The rearrangement joins TRBV11-1 to TRBJ1-2; the match to TRBD1 covers 10 bases. V was clipped by 5 bases and J by 7 bases; unmatched bases: 10. Germline CDR1 SGHAT, CDR2 FQDESV (reference sequence). This CDR3 has 15 amino acids. The CDR3 loop reads CASSQSGTGAGGYTF. CDR3 bases: TGTGCCAGCAGCCAATCCGGGACAGGGGCTGGTGGCTACACCTTC.

This chain links TRBV19 with TRBJ1-6, with 9 bases identical to TRBD1. The CDR3 length is 16 residues. The V segment lost 8 bases and the J segment 7 bases; nucleotides outside the gene matches: 12. The germline V gene has CDR1 LNHDA and CDR2 SQIVND (reference sequence). CDR3: CASRTGTGSLNSPLHF. The CDR3 coding sequence is TGTGCCAGTCGTACCGGGACAGGGAGTTTGAATTCACCCCTCCACTTT.

This clone was seen more than once but under ten times. The rearrangement joins TRBV9 to TRBJ1-3; no clear D gene. Germline V gene lookup returns CDR1 SGDLS and CDR2 YYNGEE. The CDR3 loop spans 15 amino acids. The ends were cut back, 6 bases at V and 0 bases at J, with 13 bases in the middle. The CDR3 here is CASTPSDFSGNTIYF. CDR3 coding DNA: TGTGCCAGCACCCCCTCTGACTTCTCTGGAAACACCATATATTTT. Using reference TRBV9 and TRBJ1-3 for the parts outside the CDR3, the full variable domain is DSGVTQTPKHLITATGQRVTLRCSPRSGDLSVYWYQQSLDQGLQFLIQYYNGEERAKGNILERFSAQQFPDLHSELNLSSLELGDSALYFCASTPSDFSGNTIYFGEGSWLTVV.

As DNA, the CDR3 is TGTGCCAGCAGCCGCATCACAGGGGACACTGAAGCTTTCTTT. The encoded protein is CASSRITGDTEAFF. The chain couples TRBV7-9 to TRBJ1-1; TRBD1 matches 7 bases. Trimming at V came to 5 bases and at J to 3 bases, leaving 6 bases not matched to a gene. Germline-derived CDR1 and CDR2 are SEHNR and FQNEAQ (reference sequence). The CDR3 contains 14 residues.

The V gene is TRBV7-9, the J gene TRBJ1-1; the match to TRBD1 covers 8 bases. Germline CDR1 and CDR2: SEHNR and FQNEAQ (reference sequence). With 5 bases clipped from V and 8 bases from J, the junction kept 4 bases outside the gene matches. CDR3 size: 12 residues. The CDR3 DNA reads TGTGCCAGCAGCCCTCGGACAGGGGAAGCTTTCTTT. Protein: CASSPRTGEAFF.

The chain joins TRBV15 to TRBJ1-2, with TRBD1 identical over 9 bases. The CDR3 is made up of 16 amino acids. Germline V gene sequence: CDR1 LNHNV, CDR2 YYDKDF (reference sequence). J gave up 4 bases and V 5 bases, and 11 bases lay outside the gene matches. CDR3 nucleotides: TGTGCCACCAGCCCCCCCGGGGACAGGGCCTTCTATGGCTACACCTTC. As protein: CATSPPGDRAFYGYTF.

The chain is built from TRBV1 and TRBJ1-1; TRBD1 reflects the table's D call only, with no check against the DNA. TRBV1 is classified as a pseudogene. The CDR3 sequence is 16 residues long. The CDR3 loop reads CTSSHDPGQGNTEAFF. In DNA form, the CDR3 reads TGCACCAGCAGCCATGACCCGGGACAGGGGAACACTGAAGCTTTCTTT.

The V call is TRBV18, the J call TRBJ2-2; tentatively, D is TRBD1 (6 bases). V was shortened by 2 bases and J by 5 bases, with 12 bases between the two germline ends. The CDR3 totals 15 residues. The V gene's germline CDR1 is KGHSH and CDR2 LQKENI. CDR3 DNA: TGTGCCAGCTCACCATACAGGGCAGGGACCGGGGAGCTGTTTTTT. It codes for CASSPYRAGTGELFF.